Here is one T cell receptor (beta chain) with its context. What it binds is not known. TCRdb passed the reads through MiXCR, listing each CDR3 protein once. The table has about 770,000 distinct CDR3 sequences, about 28% seen once. The data stem from a study of T cell repertoires in cytomegalovirus infection. About the study: Evidence of both CMV infection and a matching HLA type came from public TCR beta signatures.

The CDR3 is 17 amino acids. Trimming at V came to 4 bases and at J to 1 base, leaving 9 bases not matched to a gene. Germline V gene lookup returns CDR1 KGHDR and CDR2 SFDVKD. This clonotype originated in a human donor in good health (CMV status not recorded). Some clones in this sample may be carry-over from other donors' samples. The material was cultured CD8+ T cells from PBMCs, obtained from culture after CMV antigen stimulation. The rearrangement joins TRBV24-1 to TRBJ2-5; 9 nucleotides align to TRBD1. CDR3 coding DNA: TGTGCCACCAGTGACTCACTACAGGGGGCAGCCCAAGAGACCCAGTACTTC. Its translation is CATSDSLQGAAQETQYF.